This T cell receptor (beta chain) appears in the sequencing data of a study of CD8+ T cells in alopecia areata. Findings and caveats of the study: Many expanded lesional clones persisted in scalp and blood during tofacitinib.

Treatment in this sample: oral pan-JAK inhibitor, 5-10 mg twice daily. Per germline, CDR1 GTSNPN and CDR2 SVGIG (reference sequence). The CDR3 has 15 amino acids. V shed 4 bases and J 2 bases; nucleotides not matched to a gene: 11. Sequencing relied on a cDNA template that was reverse transcribed from extracted RNA. The method was immunoSEQ multiplex PCR; TCRdb's version includes in-frame clones alone and lacks a portion of them. Of more than 150,000 clones listed, 45% to 75% were seen once; the top ten hold less than 4%. This clone occurred a few times. Its antigen is unidentified. The starting material was CD4+ T cells sorted from blood, obtained at week 4, from a patient treated with tofacitinib. The source is a human donor with alopecia areata. The chain employs TRBV30 and TRBJ2-7, with TRBD1 matching 7 bases. CDR3 bases: TGTGCCTGGAATGGTCGACAGGGCCTCCCCTACGAGCAGTACTTC. Protein sequence: CAWNGRQGLPYEQYF.